What follows are 8 T cell receptor beta chains derived from one specimen sequenced in a study of OX40 agonist ivuxolimab in advanced cancers. Assay: immunoSEQ multiplex PCR; the TCRdb copy retains only in-frame clones and omits some. Of around 86,000 clones listed, roughly 91% were seen once; the top ten hold roughly an eighth. The sample was CD4+ or CD8+ T cells sorted from blood, taken in a trial of the OX40 agonist ivuxolimab. These receptors were obtained from an adult with an advanced solid tumor such as melanoma, head and neck, liver or kidney cancer.

This CDR3 reads CASSPLGGTSAYEQYF. The CDR3 DNA reads TGTGCCAGCTCACCCCTGGGAGGGACTAGTGCCTACGAGCAGTACTTC. V is TRBV18 and J is TRBJ2-7; TRBD2 agrees at 8 bases. Germline values: CDR1 KGHSH, CDR2 LQKENI. The junction had 9 bases not matched to a gene; V was cut back by 3 bases and J by 2 bases. This CDR3 has 16 amino acids.

This clone was observed a single time. This chain links TRBV5-1 with TRBJ2-7; D gene unclear. CDR3 length equals 12 residues. V shed 5 bases and J shed 1 base, with 7 bases lying between them. Germline V lookup: CDR1 SGHRS, CDR2 YFSETQ. The CDR3 DNA sequence: TGCGCCAGCAGGGACCCTTCCTACGAGCAGTACTTC. It specifies CASRDPSYEQYF.

The rearrangement uses TRBV6-5 and TRBJ2-7; D possibly corresponds to TRBD1 (6 bases). The V gene lost 6 bases and the J gene lost 2 bases, with 17 bases spanning the gap. Per the germline V gene, CDR1 is MNHEY and CDR2 is SVGAGI. The CDR3 covers 15 residues. CDR3 in DNA: TGTGCCAGCAGACCCTCAGGGGAAAGCCCCTACGAGCAGTACTTC. Translating gives CASRPSGESPYEQYF.

This chain links TRBV27 with TRBJ2-7; 11 bases fit TRBD1. Germline V CDR1 and CDR2: MNHEY, SMNVEV (reference sequence). This CDR3 region has 14 residues. J gave up 5 bases and V 5 bases, and 5 bases lay outside the gene matches. The CDR3 DNA follows: TGTGCCAGCAGTCCTCGGACAGGGGGCCACGAGCAGTACTTC. It translates to CASSPRTGGHEQYF.

This chain joins TRBV11-2 and TRBJ2-1, with 8 bases lining up with TRBD2. Germline lookup yields CDR1 SGHAT and CDR2 FQNNGV. J was trimmed by 12 bases and V by 6 bases; bases with no gene match: 10. The CDR3 covers 13 residues. The CDR3 coding sequence is TGTGCCAGCAGGCCCACTATGCTAGCGGGGCAGTTCTTC. Its protein is CASRPTMLAGQFF. Complete variable domain (other parts from reference TRBV11-2 and TRBJ2-1): EAGVAQSPRYKIIEKRQSVAFWCNPISGHATLYWYQQILGQGPKLLIQFQNNGVVDDSQLPKDRFSAERLKGVDSTLKIQPAKLEDSAVYLCASRPTMLAGQFFGPGTRLTVL.

The gene calls are TRBV7-3 and TRBJ2-7; 7 bases agree with TRBD1. The V and J ends lost 5 bases and 7 bases, in that order; junction bases with no gene match: 17. The CDR3 is made up of 16 amino acids. The V gene's germline CDR1 is SGHTA and CDR2 FQGTGA. The CDR3 loop is CASSPRRAQGLGEQYF. Written as DNA, the CDR3 is TGTGCCAGCAGCCCAAGACGCGCACAGGGGCTGGGGGAGCAGTACTTC.

The rearrangement links TRBV27 to TRBJ2-5; 9 bases line up with TRBD2. The germline CDR1 and CDR2 sequences are MNHEY and SMNVEV (reference sequence). V lost 8 bases and J lost 5; bases outside the gene matches: 9. This CDR3 has 14 amino acids. CDR3 sequence: CASHPSGIGETQYF. As DNA, the CDR3 is TGTGCCAGCCACCCTAGCGGGATAGGGGAGACCCAGTACTTC.

This chain connects TRBV6-6 to TRBJ1-1, with 7 nucleotides matching TRBD1. Losses at the gene ends were 2 bases for V and 5 bases for J; bases not matched to a gene: 5. This CDR3 contains 14 residues. The V gene's germline CDR1 is MNHNY and CDR2 SVGAGI (reference sequence). The CDR3 sequence: CASSYGAGGTEAFF. In nucleotides, the CDR3 is TGTGCCAGCAGTTACGGGGCAGGGGGGACTGAAGCTTTCTTT.